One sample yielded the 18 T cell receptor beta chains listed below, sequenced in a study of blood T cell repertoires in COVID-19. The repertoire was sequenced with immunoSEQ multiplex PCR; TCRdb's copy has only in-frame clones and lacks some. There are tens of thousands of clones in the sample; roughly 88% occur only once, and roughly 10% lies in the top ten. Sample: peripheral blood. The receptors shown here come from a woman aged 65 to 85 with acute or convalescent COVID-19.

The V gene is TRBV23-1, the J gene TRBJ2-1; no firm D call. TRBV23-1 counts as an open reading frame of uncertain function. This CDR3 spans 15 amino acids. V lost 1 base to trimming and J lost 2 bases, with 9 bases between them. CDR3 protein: CASSQFVRPYNEQFF. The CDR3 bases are TGCGCCAGCAGTCAATTTGTCAGGCCCTACAATGAGCAGTTCTTC.

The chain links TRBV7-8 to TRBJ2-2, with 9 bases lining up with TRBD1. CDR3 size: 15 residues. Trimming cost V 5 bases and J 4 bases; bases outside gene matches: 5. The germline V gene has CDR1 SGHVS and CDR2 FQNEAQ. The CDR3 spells CASSRTGDPTGELFF. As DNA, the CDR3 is TGTGCCAGCAGCCGGACAGGGGATCCCACCGGGGAGCTGTTTTTT.

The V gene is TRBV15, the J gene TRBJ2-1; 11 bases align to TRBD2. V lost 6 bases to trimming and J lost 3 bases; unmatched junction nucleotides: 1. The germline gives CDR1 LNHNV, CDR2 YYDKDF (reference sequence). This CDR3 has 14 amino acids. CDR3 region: CATRGTSGYNEQFF. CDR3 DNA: TGTGCCACCAGAGGGACTAGCGGCTACAATGAGCAGTTCTTC.

In nucleotides, the CDR3 is TGTGCCAGCAGCGCAGCTAGCGGAGAAGAGACCCAGTACTTC. It yields the protein CASSAASGEETQYF. The chain is built from TRBV11-3 and TRBJ2-5, with TRBD2 identical over 7 bases. CDR3 length: 14 amino acids. Germline assignment: CDR1 SGHNT and CDR2 YENEEA. V shed 5 bases, J shed 3 bases, and the junction held 6 bases outside the gene matches.

The CDR3 protein is CASSTQVNGYTF. For the CDR3, the DNA is TGTGCCAGCAGCACTCAGGTCAATGGCTACACCTTC. The chain is built from TRBV5-4 and TRBJ1-2; D remains ambiguous. Between the trimmed V and J ends, which lost 4 bases and 6 bases, there was a span of 10 bases. The CDR3 extends over 12 amino acids. The germline V gene has CDR1 SGHNT and CDR2 YYREEE (reference sequence).

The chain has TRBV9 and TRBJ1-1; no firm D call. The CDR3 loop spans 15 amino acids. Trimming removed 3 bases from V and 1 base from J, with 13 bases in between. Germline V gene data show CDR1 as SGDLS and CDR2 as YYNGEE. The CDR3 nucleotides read TGTGCCAGCAGCGCCTCCGGGTTGAGGAACACTGAAGCTTTCTTT. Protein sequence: CASSASGLRNTEAFF.

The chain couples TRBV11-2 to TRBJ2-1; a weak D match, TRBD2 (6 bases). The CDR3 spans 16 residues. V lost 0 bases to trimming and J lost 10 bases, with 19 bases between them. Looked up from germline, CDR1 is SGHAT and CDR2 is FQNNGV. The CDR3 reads CASSLEASDRGGEQFF. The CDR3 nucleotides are TGTGCCAGCAGCTTAGAGGCTAGCGATCGAGGTGGAGAGCAGTTCTTC.

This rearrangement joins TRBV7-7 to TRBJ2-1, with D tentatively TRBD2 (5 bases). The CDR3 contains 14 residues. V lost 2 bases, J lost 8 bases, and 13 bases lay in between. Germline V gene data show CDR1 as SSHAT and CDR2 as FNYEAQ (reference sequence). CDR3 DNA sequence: TGTGCCAGCAGCTTAAGTGGAGGTGAGGATGAGCAGTTCTTC. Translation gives CASSLSGGEDEQFF.

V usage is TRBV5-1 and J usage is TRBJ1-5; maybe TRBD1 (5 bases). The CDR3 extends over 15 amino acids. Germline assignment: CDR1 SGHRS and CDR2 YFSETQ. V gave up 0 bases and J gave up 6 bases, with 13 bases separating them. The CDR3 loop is CASSLDGGVTQPQHF. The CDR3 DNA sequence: TGCGCCAGCAGCTTGGACGGGGGGGTTACTCAGCCCCAGCATTTT.

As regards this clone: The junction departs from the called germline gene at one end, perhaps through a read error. The CDR3 region has the DNA TGTGCTAGCAGCGGGGTCACGGGAGTTGGGGAGACCCAGTACTTC. It is translated as CASSGVTGVGETQYF. V is TRBV7-7 and J is TRBJ2-5, with 7 bases aligning to TRBD2. The CDR3 runs 15 residues. From germline, CDR1 is SSHAT and CDR2 FNYEAQ (reference sequence).

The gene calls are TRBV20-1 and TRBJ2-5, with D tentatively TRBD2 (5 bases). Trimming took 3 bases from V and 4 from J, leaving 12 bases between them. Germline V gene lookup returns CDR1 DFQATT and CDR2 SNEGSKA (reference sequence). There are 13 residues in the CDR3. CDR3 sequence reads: CSASPPLAETQYF. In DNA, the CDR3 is TGCAGTGCTAGTCCCCCCCTAGCAGAGACCCAGTACTTC.

The CDR3 DNA reads as TGTGCCAGTGAGCCACTAGCGGTAGGCACCGGGGAGCTGTTTTTT. It translates to CASEPLAVGTGELFF. The chain links TRBV18 to TRBJ2-2, with TRBD2 matching over 8 bases. Germline V lookup: CDR1 KGHSH, CDR2 LQKENI. The V segment lost 9 bases and the J segment 4 bases; nucleotides outside the gene matches: 10. The CDR3 is 15 residues long.

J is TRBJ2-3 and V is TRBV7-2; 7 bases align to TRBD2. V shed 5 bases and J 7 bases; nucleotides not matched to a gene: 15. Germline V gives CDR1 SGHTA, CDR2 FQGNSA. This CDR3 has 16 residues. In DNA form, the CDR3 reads TGTGCCAGCAGCCGGGCGGTGGCTAGCGGTGGATATACGCAGTATTTT. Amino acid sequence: CASSRAVASGGYTQYF.

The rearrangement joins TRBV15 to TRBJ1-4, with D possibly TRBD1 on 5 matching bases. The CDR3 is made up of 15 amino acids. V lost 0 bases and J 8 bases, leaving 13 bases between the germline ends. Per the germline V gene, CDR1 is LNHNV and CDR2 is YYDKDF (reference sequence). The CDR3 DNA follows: TGTGCCACCAGCAGAGATATTAGCACAGGAGAAAAACTGTTTTTT. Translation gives CATSRDISTGEKLFF.

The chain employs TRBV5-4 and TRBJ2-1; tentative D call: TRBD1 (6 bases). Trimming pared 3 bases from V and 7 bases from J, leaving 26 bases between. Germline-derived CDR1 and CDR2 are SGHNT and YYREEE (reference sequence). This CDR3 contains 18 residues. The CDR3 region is CASSWGLTTGSKGNEQFF. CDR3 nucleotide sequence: TGTGCCAGCAGCTGGGGTCTCACTACAGGGTCCAAGGGGAATGAGCAGTTCTTC.

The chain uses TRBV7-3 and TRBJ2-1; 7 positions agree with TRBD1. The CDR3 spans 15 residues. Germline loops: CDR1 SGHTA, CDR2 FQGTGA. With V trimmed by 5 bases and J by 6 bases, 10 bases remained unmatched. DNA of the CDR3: TGTGCCAGCAGCGTGACAGGGACCCGTACCAATGAGCAGTTCTTC. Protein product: CASSVTGTRTNEQFF.

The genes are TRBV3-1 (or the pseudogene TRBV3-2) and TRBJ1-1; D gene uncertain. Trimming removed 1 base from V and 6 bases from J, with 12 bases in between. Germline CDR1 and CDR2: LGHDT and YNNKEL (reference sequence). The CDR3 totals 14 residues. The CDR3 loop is CASSQVFSVSEAFF. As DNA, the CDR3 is TGTGCCAGCAGCCAAGTTTTCTCCGTTTCTGAAGCTTTCTTT.

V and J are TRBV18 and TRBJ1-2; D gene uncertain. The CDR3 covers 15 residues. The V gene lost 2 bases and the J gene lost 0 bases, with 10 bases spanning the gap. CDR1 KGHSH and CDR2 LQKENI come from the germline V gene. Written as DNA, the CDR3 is TGTGCCAGCTCACCAAGCGAACCGGCTAACTATGGCTACACCTTC. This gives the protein CASSPSEPANYGYTF.